This entry lists 19 T cell receptor beta chains sequenced from one sample in a study of blood T cell repertoires in COVID-19. Method: immunoSEQ multiplex PCR; TCRdb's copy keeps in-frame clones and lacks some. In the table there are nearly 90,000 clones, approximately 88% of which are singletons. The specimen sequenced was peripheral blood. The receptors derive from a man in his sixties with acute or convalescent COVID-19.

The CDR3 spells CASSFGLAELQETQYF. In nucleotides, the CDR3 is TGCGCCAGCAGCTTTGGACTAGCGGAGCTTCAAGAGACCCAGTACTTC. The chain is built from TRBV5-1 and TRBJ2-5; 10 bases are shared with TRBD2. The length of the CDR3 is 16 residues. V shed 2 bases, J shed 2 bases, and the junction held 6 bases outside the gene matches. Germline V gene lookup returns CDR1 SGHRS and CDR2 YFSETQ. Combining the CDR3 with reference TRBV5-1 and TRBJ2-5 gives the whole variable domain KAGVTQTPRYLIKTRGQQVTLSCSPISGHRSVSWYQQTPGQGLQFLFEYFSETQRNKGNFPGRFSGRQFSNSRSEMNVSTLELGDSALYLCASSFGLAELQETQYFGPGTRLLVL.

The chain has TRBV6-4 and TRBJ2-3; 15 bases map to TRBD2. In germline, CDR1 is MRHNA, CDR2 SNTAGT. Trimming removed 4 bases from V and 6 bases from J; junction bases left unmatched: 8. The CDR3 contains 17 residues. This CDR3 is CASSATGTSGGMDTQYF. DNA of the CDR3: TGTGCCAGCAGTGCCACCGGGACTAGCGGGGGGATGGATACGCAGTATTTT.

The rearrangement joins TRBV5-1 to TRBJ2-1; 9 bases are a match to TRBD2. The CDR3 has 16 residues. CDR1 and CDR2 from the germline V gene are SGHRS and YFSETQ. Germline trimming cut 6 bases from V and 1 base from J; bases unmatched to any gene: 8. The CDR3 bases are TGCGCCAGCACCCCCCGAGCGGGAGGTTCCTACAATGAGCAGTTCTTC. Translated, it gives CASTPRAGGSYNEQFF.

The chain carries TRBV7-2 and TRBJ2-7, with 14 bases identical to TRBD2. Germline lookup yields CDR1 SGHTA and CDR2 FQGNSA. Unmatched junction bases numbered 8, after V lost 1 base and J lost 3 bases. The CDR3 runs to 18 residues. The CDR3 here is CASSLVGLAGGPYYEQYF. The CDR3 coding sequence is TGTGCCAGCAGCTTAGTTGGACTAGCGGGAGGACCATACTACGAGCAGTACTTC. Full variable domain (outside the CDR3, taken from reference TRBV7-2 and TRBJ2-7): GAGVSQSPSNKVTEKGKDVELRCDPISGHTALYWYRQSLGQGLEFLIYFQGNSAPDKSGLPSDRFSAERTGGSVSTLTIQRTQQEDSAVYLCASSLVGLAGGPYYEQYFGPGTRLTVT.

CDR3 in amino acids: CASREGDDEEQFF. In DNA form, the CDR3 reads TGTGCCAGCAGGGAGGGCGACGATGAAGAGCAGTTCTTC. The rearrangement uses TRBV12-3 or TRBV12-4 and TRBJ2-1, with D possibly matching TRBD2 (6 bases). The CDR3 covers 13 residues. V lost 6 bases to trimming and J lost 10 bases, with 16 bases between them.

This chain joins TRBV10-3 and TRBJ2-5; D unclear. There are 13 residues in the CDR3. V gave up 4 bases and J gave up 3 bases, with 9 bases separating them. CDR1 and CDR2 from the germline V gene are ENHRY and SYGVKD. The CDR3 here is CAISGALEETQYF. The CDR3 nucleotides read TGTGCCATCAGTGGGGCTCTCGAAGAGACCCAGTACTTC.

The rearrangement links TRBV5-1 to TRBJ2-7, with 8 bases aligning to TRBD1. The CDR3 consists of 15 residues. Losses at the gene ends were 2 bases for V and 1 base for J; bases not matched to a gene: 5. CDR1 and CDR2 (germline): SGHRS, YFSETQ. The CDR3 reads CASSFTGGASYEQYF. Here the CDR3 DNA reads TGCGCCAGCAGCTTCACAGGGGGAGCTTCCTACGAGCAGTACTTC.

The chain links TRBV2 to TRBJ2-7, with D possibly matching TRBD1 (6 bases). Trimming took 11 bases from V and 6 from J, leaving 17 bases between them. CDR3 length: 12 residues. Germline CDR1 and CDR2: SNHLY and FYNNEI. The CDR3 loop reads CAVAGEYFEQYF. The DNA of the CDR3 is TGTGCCGTGGCAGGGGAATATTTCGAGCAGTACTTC.

V is TRBV11-2 and J is TRBJ2-7, with 8 bases matching TRBD2. Germline trimming cut 0 bases from V and 2 bases from J; bases unmatched to any gene: 0. The CDR3 sequence is 14 residues long. Germline V gene lookup returns CDR1 SGHAT and CDR2 FQNNGV. DNA of the CDR3: TGTGCCAGCAGCTTAGAACTAGCGGCCTACGAGCAGTACTTC. It codes for CASSLELAAYEQYF.

The genes are TRBV5-1 and TRBJ2-1; tentative D call: TRBD2 (6 bases). Per the germline V gene, CDR1 is SGHRS and CDR2 is YFSETQ. The CDR3 has 17 residues. Trimming cost V 2 bases and J 1 base, with 16 bases left between them. For the CDR3, the DNA is TGCGCCAGCAGCTTTTTCGGGGCAGCGGGTTCCTACAATGAGCAGTTCTTC. This codes for CASSFFGAAGSYNEQFF.

The chain uses TRBV6-4 and TRBJ2-2; D is possibly TRBD2 (5 bases). The CDR3 extends over 16 amino acids. Trimming stripped 0 bases from V and 3 bases from J, with 11 bases between. The germline V gene encodes CDR1 MRHNA and CDR2 SNTAGT. For the CDR3, the DNA is TGTGCCAGCAGTGACTCTTCCCAGAGGGACACCGGGGAGCTGTTTTTT. This codes for CASSDSSQRDTGELFF.

The chain uses TRBV10-1 and TRBJ2-1; maybe TRBD1 (6 bases). V lost 6 bases and J lost 8, with 14 bases in between. The CDR3 extends over 13 amino acids. The germline gives CDR1 WNHNN, CDR2 SYGVQD (reference sequence). The CDR3 region has the DNA TGCGCCAGCAGCCAGGGGCCAGGGGATGAGCAGTTCTTC. Encoded protein: CASSQGPGDEQFF.

The rearrangement links TRBV13 to TRBJ2-7; 9 positions match TRBD1. V shed 4 bases, J shed 1 base, and the junction held 5 bases outside the gene matches. CDR1 and CDR2 (germline): PRHDT, FYEKMQ (reference sequence). This CDR3 region has 15 residues. The CDR3: CASSSRQGGSYEQYF. Written as DNA, the CDR3 is TGTGCCAGCAGCTCTCGACAGGGGGGATCCTACGAGCAGTACTTC.

The V call is TRBV4-1, the J call TRBJ2-1; 14 nucleotides align to TRBD2. The CDR3 is made up of 17 amino acids. Trimming removed 1 base from V and 13 bases from J; junction bases left unmatched: 12. Germline V gene sequence: CDR1 MGHRA, CDR2 YSYEKL. The CDR3 DNA follows: TGCGCCAGCAGCCAAGTTCCCGGGACTAGCGGGAGCTTCGTCCAGTTCTTC. This translates into CASSQVPGTSGSFVQFF.

The gene calls are TRBV3-1 (or the pseudogene TRBV3-2) and TRBJ1-1; D is ambiguous. V was trimmed by 5 bases and J by 1 base, leaving 5 bases between them. CDR3 length equals 12 residues. Per the germline V gene, CDR1 is LGHDT and CDR2 is YNNKEL (reference sequence). The CDR3 nucleotides are TGTGCCAGCAGCTTAGCGAACACTGAAGCTTTCTTT. Translation: CASSLANTEAFF.

The V call is TRBV18, the J call TRBJ1-3; 8 bases agree with TRBD1. CDR3 length: 17 amino acids. Trimming removed 3 bases from V and 0 bases from J; junction bases left unmatched: 7. The germline gives CDR1 KGHSH, CDR2 LQKENI. The CDR3, as DNA: TGTGCCAGCTCACCGCTCCAGGGGGCCTCCTCTGGAAACACCATATATTTT. Amino acid sequence: CASSPLQGASSGNTIYF. The variable domain in full, with the rest retrieved from reference TRBV18 and TRBJ1-3, is NAGVMQNPRHLVRRRGQEARLRCSPMKGHSHVYWYRQLPEEGLKFMVYLQKENIIDESGMPKERFSAEFPKEGPSILRIQQVVRGDSAAYFCASSPLQGASSGNTIYFGEGSWLTVV.

The J gene is TRBJ2-7, the V gene TRBV2, with D tentatively TRBD2 (5 bases). Trimming shortened V by 3 bases and J by 0 bases, and 12 bases separated the two germline ends. Germline loops: CDR1 SNHLY, CDR2 FYNNEI. This CDR3 is built from 15 residues. CDR3 coding DNA: TGTGCCAGCAGTGAGCGGGCTCTATCCTCCTACGAGCAGTACTTC. As protein: CASSERALSSYEQYF.

The chain joins TRBV5-1 to TRBJ1-6, with 7 positions matching TRBD1. Germline V lookup: CDR1 SGHRS, CDR2 YFSETQ. J gave up 7 bases and V 5 bases, and 3 bases lay outside the gene matches. The CDR3 spans 13 residues. CDR3 region: CASRRQGNSPLHF. The CDR3, as DNA: TGCGCCAGCAGAAGACAGGGCAATTCACCCCTCCACTTT.

The CDR3 DNA sequence: TGTGCCAGCAGCCGGTTATCGCGGGGGGCGGACGGCTACACCTTC. Protein: CASSRLSRGADGYTF. V usage is TRBV3-1 (or the pseudogene TRBV3-2) and J usage is TRBJ1-2; perhaps TRBD1 as D (6 bases). CDR3 length equals 15 residues. Per germline, CDR1 LGHDT and CDR2 YNNKEL (reference sequence). The V gene lost 4 bases and the J gene lost 8 bases, with 20 bases spanning the gap.